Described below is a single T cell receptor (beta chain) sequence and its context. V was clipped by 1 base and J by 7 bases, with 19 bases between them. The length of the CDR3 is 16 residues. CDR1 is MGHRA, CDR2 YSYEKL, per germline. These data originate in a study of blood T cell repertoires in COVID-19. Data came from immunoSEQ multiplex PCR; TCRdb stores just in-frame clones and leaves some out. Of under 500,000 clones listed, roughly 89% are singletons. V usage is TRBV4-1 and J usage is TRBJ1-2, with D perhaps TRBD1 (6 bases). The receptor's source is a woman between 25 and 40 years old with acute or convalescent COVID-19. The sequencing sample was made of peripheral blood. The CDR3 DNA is TGCGCCAGCAGCCAAGTTTTATCGGGGGGCGCGTCTGGCTACACCTTC. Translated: CASSQVLSGGASGYTF.